The rows below give T cell receptor beta chains drawn from one sample of a study of Ad26.COV2.S vaccination and SARS-CoV-2 variants. Assay: immunoSEQ multiplex PCR; the TCRdb copy retains only in-frame clones and omits some. Of around 450,000 clones in the sample, roughly 87% were seen once. The specimen comprised peripheral blood, sampled in a trial of Ad26.COV2.S vaccine versus placebo. All receptors come from a person between 18 and 65 years old who received the Ad26.COV2.S COVID-19 vaccine or a placebo. CDR3s include the opening cysteine and the closing phenylalanine or tryptophan. The D gene is left open where the match is weak. Clone size, where shown, is once, few, many, or a class for clones that have expanded.

v_call: TRBV4-2; d_call: .; j_call: TRBJ2-7; clone_size: .; cdr3_aa: CASSPRGAWSYEQYF; cdr3_nt: TGTGCCAGCAGCCCCCGGGGGGCGTGGTCCTACGAGCAGTACTTC
v_call: TRBV5-8; d_call: .; j_call: TRBJ1-5; clone_size: .; cdr3_aa: CASSLKPNNGRNQPQHF; cdr3_nt: TGTGCCAGCAGCTTAAAACCGAACAATGGACGCAATCAGCCCCAGCATTTT
v_call: TRBV15; d_call: .; j_call: TRBJ1-1; clone_size: .; cdr3_aa: CATSRTGLPNTEAFF; cdr3_nt: TGTGCCACCAGCAGAACGGGACTCCCGAACACTGAAGCTTTCTTT
v_call: TRBV15; d_call: .; j_call: TRBJ2-5; clone_size: .; cdr3_aa: CATSRGFRDTPGEEDF; cdr3_nt: TGTGCCACCAGCAGAGGTTTCCGGGACACCCCGGGGGAGGAGGACTTC
v_call: TRBV28; d_call: .; j_call: TRBJ2-5; clone_size: .; cdr3_aa: CASSLPGGETQYF; cdr3_nt: TGTGCCAGCAGTTTACCCGGCGGGGAGACCCAGTACTTC
v_call: TRBV6-5; d_call: .; j_call: TRBJ2-5; clone_size: .; cdr3_aa: CASSLGLSRQETQYF; cdr3_nt: TGTGCCAGCAGTTTGGGACTGAGTCGACAAGAGACCCAGTACTTC
v_call: TRBV19; d_call: TRBD2; j_call: TRBJ2-2; clone_size: .; cdr3_aa: CASSRGENTGELFF; cdr3_nt: TGTGCCAGTAGTCGGGGGGAGAACACCGGGGAGCTGTTTTTT
v_call: TRBV20-1; d_call: .; j_call: TRBJ2-3; clone_size: .; cdr3_aa: CSASEWGESYSTDTQYF; cdr3_nt: TGCAGTGCTAGTGAATGGGGGGAAAGCTATAGCACAGATACGCAGTATTTT
v_call: TRBV10-3; d_call: TRBD2; j_call: TRBJ2-7; clone_size: .; cdr3_aa: CAISESSGGPGEQYF; cdr3_nt: TGTGCCATCAGTGAGTCTAGCGGGGGGCCGGGAGAGCAGTACTTC
v_call: TRBV23-1; d_call: .; j_call: TRBJ2-6; clone_size: .; cdr3_aa: CASSPTLGDSGANVLTF; cdr3_nt: TGCGCCAGCAGTCCAACTCTGGGGGACTCTGGGGCCAACGTCCTGACTTTC
v_call: TRBV28; d_call: TRBD1; j_call: TRBJ2-7; clone_size: .; cdr3_aa: CASGTADYEQYF; cdr3_nt: TGTGCCTCCGGGACAGCAGACTACGAGCAGTACTTC
v_call: TRBV5-1; d_call: .; j_call: TRBJ1-1; clone_size: once; cdr3_aa: CASSLGFGDTEAFF; cdr3_nt: TGCGCCAGCAGCTTGGGATTTGGGGACACTGAAGCTTTCTTT
v_call: TRBV6-6; d_call: TRBD1; j_call: TRBJ1-2; clone_size: once; cdr3_aa: CASTATGAPQGGYTF; cdr3_nt: TGTGCCAGCACAGCGACAGGGGCTCCCCAGGGTGGCTACACCTTC
v_call: TRBV9; d_call: .; j_call: TRBJ1-1; clone_size: .; cdr3_aa: CASSADRLNTEAFF; cdr3_nt: TGTGCCAGCAGCGCCGACAGGTTGAACACTGAAGCTTTCTTT
v_call: TRBV4-3; d_call: .; j_call: TRBJ1-1; clone_size: .; cdr3_aa: CASSQDVGGNTEAFF; cdr3_nt: TGCGCCAGCAGCCAAGACGTCGGGGGGAACACTGAAGCTTTCTTT
v_call: TRBV25-1; d_call: .; j_call: TRBJ1-4; clone_size: .; cdr3_aa: CASSESLGRSNEKLFF; cdr3_nt: TGTGCCAGCAGTGAATCTCTGGGACGGTCTAATGAAAAACTGTTTTTT
v_call: TRBV11-2; d_call: .; j_call: TRBJ1-2; clone_size: .; cdr3_aa: CASSLYVSWNYGYTF; cdr3_nt: TGTGCCAGCAGCTTATATGTTTCTTGGAACTATGGCTACACCTTC
v_call: TRBV5-1; d_call: .; j_call: TRBJ2-3; clone_size: .; cdr3_aa: CASSLSSSTDTQYF; cdr3_nt: TGCGCCAGCAGCTTGAGCAGTAGCACAGATACGCAGTATTTT
v_call: TRBV10-1; d_call: .; j_call: TRBJ2-7; clone_size: .; cdr3_aa: CASSESNKAGVFCEQYF; cdr3_nt: TGCGCCAGCAGTGAGTCGAATAAGGCAGGGGTTTTCTGCGAGCAGTACTTC
v_call: TRBV19; d_call: TRBD1; j_call: TRBJ1-2; clone_size: few; cdr3_aa: CASGTGGGYTF; cdr3_nt: TGTGCCAGCGGGACAGGCGGCGGCTACACCTTC
v_call: TRBV27; d_call: TRBD2; j_call: TRBJ2-5; clone_size: .; cdr3_aa: CASSSGSSGRARETQYF; cdr3_nt: TGTGCCAGCAGTTCGGGGAGTAGCGGGAGGGCGAGGGAGACCCAGTACTTC
v_call: TRBV19; d_call: .; j_call: TRBJ2-2; clone_size: .; cdr3_aa: CASSQQGRISELFF; cdr3_nt: TGTGCCAGTAGTCAACAGGGCAGGATTAGCGAGCTGTTTTTT
v_call: TRBV5-8; d_call: TRBD2; j_call: TRBJ2-1; clone_size: .; cdr3_aa: CASSSGRLAGNNEQFF; cdr3_nt: TGTGCCAGCAGCTCAGGTCGACTAGCGGGGAACAATGAGCAGTTCTTC
v_call: TRBV5-8; d_call: TRBD1; j_call: TRBJ2-5; clone_size: .; cdr3_aa: CASSLIGGGETQYF; cdr3_nt: TGTGCCAGCAGCTTGATAGGGGGCGGGGAGACCCAGTACTTC
v_call: TRBV4-2; d_call: TRBD2; j_call: TRBJ2-1; clone_size: .; cdr3_aa: CASSQASGRENEQFF; cdr3_nt: TGTGCCAGCAGCCAAGCTAGCGGGAGGGAAAATGAGCAGTTCTTC
v_call: TRBV15; d_call: .; j_call: TRBJ2-5; clone_size: few; cdr3_aa: CATSRDYQETQYF; cdr3_nt: TGTGCCACCAGCAGGGACTACCAAGAGACCCAGTACTTC
v_call: TRBV19; d_call: .; j_call: TRBJ1-2; clone_size: .; cdr3_aa: CASSMGHGNGYTF; cdr3_nt: TGTGCCAGTAGTATGGGACACGGAAATGGCTACACCTTC
v_call: TRBV4-2; d_call: .; j_call: TRBJ2-2; clone_size: .; cdr3_aa: CASSQAPSGGLGELFF; cdr3_nt: TGTGCCAGCAGCCAAGCTCCGTCGGGGGGCCTCGGGGAGCTGTTTTTT
v_call: TRBV5-1; d_call: TRBD2; j_call: TRBJ2-3; clone_size: .; cdr3_aa: CASSLRTSGDSTDTQYF; cdr3_nt: TGCGCCAGCAGCTTGCGGACTAGCGGGGATAGCACAGATACGCAGTATTTT
v_call: TRBV5-1; d_call: .; j_call: TRBJ1-2; clone_size: .; cdr3_aa: CASSTTAGANGYTF; cdr3_nt: TGCGCCAGCAGCACCACGGCGGGGGCGAATGGCTACACCTTC
v_call: TRBV7-3; d_call: .; j_call: TRBJ1-1; clone_size: .; cdr3_aa: CASSLWGGSTEAFF; cdr3_nt: TGTGCCAGCAGCCTATGGGGGGGAAGCACTGAAGCTTTCTTT
v_call: TRBV27; d_call: TRBD1; j_call: TRBJ1-1; clone_size: .; cdr3_aa: CASSLSMTGPGGTEAFF; cdr3_nt: TGTGCCAGCAGTTTATCTATGACAGGGCCGGGGGGGACTGAAGCTTTCTTT
v_call: TRBV4-3; d_call: TRBD1; j_call: TRBJ1-3; clone_size: .; cdr3_aa: CASSQDRGNTIYF; cdr3_nt: TGCGCCAGCAGCCAAGACAGGGGGAACACCATATATTTT
v_call: TRBV3-1/TRBV3-2; d_call: TRBD2; j_call: TRBJ2-2; clone_size: .; cdr3_aa: CASSRRESAGELFF; cdr3_nt: TGTGCCAGCAGCCGGCGGGAGTCTGCCGGGGAGCTGTTTTTT
v_call: TRBV4-3; d_call: .; j_call: TRBJ1-6; clone_size: .; cdr3_aa: CASSQQGPDYSPLHF; cdr3_nt: TGCGCCAGCAGCCAACAAGGACCCGACTATTCACCCCTCCACTTT
v_call: TRBV7-9; d_call: .; j_call: TRBJ2-7; clone_size: .; cdr3_aa: CASSPRAGAIYEQYF; cdr3_nt: TGTGCCAGCAGTCCCAGGGCGGGGGCCATCTACGAGCAGTACTTC
v_call: TRBV27; d_call: TRBD2; j_call: TRBJ2-7; clone_size: .; cdr3_aa: CASSLWAGGLNEQYF; cdr3_nt: TGTGCCAGCAGTTTATGGGCGGGGGGGCTGAACGAGCAGTACTTC
v_call: TRBV6-4; d_call: TRBD2; j_call: TRBJ2-1; clone_size: few; cdr3_aa: CASSEGRGGSDEQFF; cdr3_nt: TGTGCCAGCAGTGAAGGGCGGGGGGGGAGCGATGAGCAGTTCTTC
v_call: TRBV2; d_call: .; j_call: TRBJ2-5; clone_size: .; cdr3_aa: CAINPGEQETQYF; cdr3_nt: TGTGCCATAAACCCGGGGGAACAAGAGACCCAGTACTTC
v_call: TRBV7-3; d_call: .; j_call: TRBJ2-6; clone_size: .; cdr3_aa: CASSLIPSGANVLTF; cdr3_nt: TGTGCCAGCAGCTTAATACCCTCTGGGGCCAACGTCCTGACTTTC
v_call: TRBV7-9; d_call: .; j_call: TRBJ2-7; clone_size: .; cdr3_aa: CASSPPYGYEQYF; cdr3_nt: TGTGCCAGCAGCCCCCCCTATGGGTACGAGCAGTACTTC
v_call: TRBV6-4; d_call: .; j_call: TRBJ2-1; clone_size: .; cdr3_aa: CASTRRDEQFF; cdr3_nt: TGTGCCAGCACCAGGAGGGATGAGCAGTTCTTC
v_call: TRBV4-3; d_call: .; j_call: TRBJ2-7; clone_size: .; cdr3_aa: CASSKGLGGSHYEQYF; cdr3_nt: TGCGCCAGCAGCAAGGGCCTAGGGGGGTCCCACTACGAGCAGTACTTC
v_call: TRBV4-3; d_call: .; j_call: TRBJ2-2; clone_size: .; cdr3_aa: CASSQEGHLYEGTGELFF; cdr3_nt: TGCGCCAGCAGCCAAGAAGGACACCTCTATGAGGGCACCGGGGAGCTGTTTTTT
v_call: TRBV5-1; d_call: TRBD1; j_call: TRBJ1-1; clone_size: .; cdr3_aa: CASSIGQGPMNTEAFF; cdr3_nt: TGCGCCAGCAGCATTGGACAGGGGCCCATGAACACTGAAGCTTTCTTT
v_call: TRBV27; d_call: TRBD2; j_call: TRBJ2-3; clone_size: few; cdr3_aa: CASSSAGADTQYF; cdr3_nt: TGTGCCAGCAGTTCGGCGGGAGCAGATACGCAGTATTTT
v_call: TRBV5-4; d_call: .; j_call: TRBJ2-3; clone_size: .; cdr3_aa: CASSLGWGDTQYF; cdr3_nt: TGTGCCAGCAGCTTGGGATGGGGAGATACGCAGTATTTT
v_call: TRBV5-1; d_call: .; j_call: TRBJ2-3; clone_size: .; cdr3_aa: CASSFVTGADTDTQYF; cdr3_nt: TGCGCCAGCAGCTTTGTGACGGGAGCAGACACAGATACGCAGTATTTT
v_call: TRBV5-1; d_call: .; j_call: TRBJ2-3; clone_size: .; cdr3_aa: CASSPDLDTQYF; cdr3_nt: TGCGCCAGCAGCCCGGATCTGGATACGCAGTATTTT
v_call: TRBV5-4; d_call: TRBD1; j_call: TRBJ1-2; clone_size: .; cdr3_aa: CASSLSRQGIGGYTF; cdr3_nt: TGTGCCAGCAGCTTGTCGAGACAGGGAATTGGGGGCTACACCTTC
v_call: TRBV7-9; d_call: .; j_call: TRBJ2-5; clone_size: .; cdr3_aa: CASSTEGPGTQYF; cdr3_nt: TGTGCCAGCAGCACCGAGGGGCCCGGGACCCAGTACTTC
v_call: TRBV9; d_call: .; j_call: TRBJ2-3; clone_size: .; cdr3_aa: CASSPLKDTDTQYF; cdr3_nt: TGTGCCAGCAGCCCACTCAAAGACACAGATACGCAGTATTTT
v_call: TRBV6-2/TRBV6-3; d_call: TRBD2; j_call: TRBJ2-1; clone_size: .; cdr3_aa: CASSYRWTSRGYNEQFF; cdr3_nt: TGTGCCAGCAGTTACCGTTGGACTAGCCGCGGGTACAATGAGCAGTTCTTC
v_call: TRBV18; d_call: .; j_call: TRBJ1-5; clone_size: few; cdr3_aa: CASSPGNQPQHF; cdr3_nt: TGTGCCAGCTCACCCGGGAATCAGCCCCAGCATTTT